Given below is one T cell receptor beta chain in context. Its antigen is not known. This specimen belongs to a study of vaccination effects on CD4 cells after COVID-19. Study background: There were a couple of convalescent patients who gave samples 16 days and one week before vaccination.

The method was immunoSEQ multiplex PCR; TCRdb's version includes in-frame clones alone and lacks a portion of them. Among roughly 23,000 clones listed, around 69% were seen once. Ahead of sequencing, the ViraFEST assay grew antigen-specific CD4+ T cells using viral peptide pools. The culture ran for nine to ten days, and then CD4+ T cells were isolated. This individual contracted SARS-CoV-2 between March and December 2020, as verified by PCR. Days 3 and 7 saw half the medium replaced with IL-2 medium. The germline V gene has CDR1 LNHDA and CDR2 SQIVND (reference sequence). The ends were cut back, 3 bases at V and 4 bases at J, with 9 bases in the middle. The CDR3 runs 13 residues. General study points: Convalescents' post-vaccination spike-reactive clones were chiefly new, vaccine-induced ones. In the study, convalescent patients were few, and early post-infection timepoints were absent.

The V gene is TRBV19, the J gene TRBJ1-2, with D uncertain. The TCR was taken from a human donor who had a prior SARS-CoV-2 infection. The source was CD4+ T cells from PBMCs cultured with SARS-CoV-2 spike peptides, collected before COVID-19 vaccination. The CDR3 DNA reads as TGTGCCAGTAGTATGCGGCAGGTCTATGGCTACACCTTC. This sequence encodes CASSMRQVYGYTF.